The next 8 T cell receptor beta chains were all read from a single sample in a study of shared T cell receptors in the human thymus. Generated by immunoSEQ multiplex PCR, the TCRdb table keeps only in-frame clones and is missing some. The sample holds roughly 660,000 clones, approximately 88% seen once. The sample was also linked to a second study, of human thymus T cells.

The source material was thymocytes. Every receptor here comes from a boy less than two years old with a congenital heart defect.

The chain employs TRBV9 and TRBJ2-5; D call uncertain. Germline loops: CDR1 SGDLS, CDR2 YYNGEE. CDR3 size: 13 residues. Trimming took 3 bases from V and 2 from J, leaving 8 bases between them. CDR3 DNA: TGTGCCAGCAGCGCTTCCCCTCAAGAGACCCAGTACTTC. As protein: CASSASPQETQYF.

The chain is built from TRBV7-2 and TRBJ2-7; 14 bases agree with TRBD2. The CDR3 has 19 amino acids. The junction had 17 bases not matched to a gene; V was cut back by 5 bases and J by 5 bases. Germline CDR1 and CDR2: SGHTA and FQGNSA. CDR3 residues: CASSPEGLAGATRGHEQYF. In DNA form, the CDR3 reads TGTGCCAGCAGCCCAGAGGGACTAGCGGGAGCAACTCGGGGGCACGAGCAGTACTTC.

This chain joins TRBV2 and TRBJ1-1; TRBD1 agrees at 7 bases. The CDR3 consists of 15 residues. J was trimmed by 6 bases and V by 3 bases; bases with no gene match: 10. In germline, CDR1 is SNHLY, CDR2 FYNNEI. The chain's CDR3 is CASSDPRGRGSEAFF. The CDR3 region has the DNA TGTGCCAGCAGTGACCCCAGGGGCAGGGGGTCTGAAGCTTTCTTT.

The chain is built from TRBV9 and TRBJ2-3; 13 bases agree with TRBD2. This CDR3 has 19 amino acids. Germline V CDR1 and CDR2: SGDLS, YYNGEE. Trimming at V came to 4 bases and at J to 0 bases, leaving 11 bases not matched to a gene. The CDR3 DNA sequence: TGTGCCAGCAGCCCGGGACTAGCGGGGCCTCAATCCAGCACAGATACGCAGTATTTT. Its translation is CASSPGLAGPQSSTDTQYF.

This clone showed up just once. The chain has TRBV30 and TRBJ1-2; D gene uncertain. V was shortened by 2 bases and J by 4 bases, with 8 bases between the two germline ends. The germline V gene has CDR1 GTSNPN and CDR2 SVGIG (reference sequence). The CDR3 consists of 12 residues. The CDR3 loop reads CAWSLGPYGYTF. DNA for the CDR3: TGTGCCTGGAGTCTGGGCCCCTATGGCTACACCTTC. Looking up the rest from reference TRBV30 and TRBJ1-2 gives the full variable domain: SQTIHQWPATLVQPVGSPLSLECTVEGTSNPNLYWYRQAAGRGLQLLFYSVGIGQISSEVPQNLSASRPQDRQFILSSKKLLLSDSGFYLCAWSLGPYGYTFGSGTRLTVV.

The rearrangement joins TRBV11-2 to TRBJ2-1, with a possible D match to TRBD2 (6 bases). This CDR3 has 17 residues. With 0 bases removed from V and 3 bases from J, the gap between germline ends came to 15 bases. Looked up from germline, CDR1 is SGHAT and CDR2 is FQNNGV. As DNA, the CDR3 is TGTGCCAGCAGCTTAGAGACGGGAGATGATTACTACAATGAGCAGTTCTTC. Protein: CASSLETGDDYYNEQFF.

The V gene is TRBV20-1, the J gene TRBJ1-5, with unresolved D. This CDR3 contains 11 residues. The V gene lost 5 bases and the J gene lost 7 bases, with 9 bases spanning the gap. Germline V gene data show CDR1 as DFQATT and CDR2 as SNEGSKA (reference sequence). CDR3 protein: CSAQRGQPQHF. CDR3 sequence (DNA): TGCAGTGCTCAAAGAGGACAGCCCCAGCATTTT.

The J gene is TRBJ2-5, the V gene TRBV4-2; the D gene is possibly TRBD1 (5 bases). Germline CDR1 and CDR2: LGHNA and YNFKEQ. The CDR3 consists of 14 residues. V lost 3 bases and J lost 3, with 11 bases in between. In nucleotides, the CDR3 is TGTGCCAGCAGCCATCAAGACAGCGAAGAGACCCAGTACTTC. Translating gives CASSHQDSEETQYF.